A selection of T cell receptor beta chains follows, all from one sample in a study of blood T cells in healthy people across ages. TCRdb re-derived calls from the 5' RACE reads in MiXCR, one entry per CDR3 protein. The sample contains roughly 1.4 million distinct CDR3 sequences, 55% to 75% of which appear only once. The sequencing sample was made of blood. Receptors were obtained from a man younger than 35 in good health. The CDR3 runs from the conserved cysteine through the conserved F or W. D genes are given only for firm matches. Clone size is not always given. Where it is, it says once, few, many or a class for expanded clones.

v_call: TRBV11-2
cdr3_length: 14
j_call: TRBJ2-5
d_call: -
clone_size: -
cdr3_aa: CASSWVGGQETQYF
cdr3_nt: TGTGCCAGCAGCTGGGTGGGGGGACAGGAGACCCAGTACTTC

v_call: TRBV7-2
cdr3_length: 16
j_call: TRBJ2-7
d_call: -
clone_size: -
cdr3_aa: CASTNPQVPERYEQYF
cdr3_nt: TGTGCCAGCACCAACCCACAGGTTCCAGAGCGCTACGAGCAGTACTTC

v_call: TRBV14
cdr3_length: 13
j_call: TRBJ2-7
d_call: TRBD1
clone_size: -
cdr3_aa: CASSQVPGQGWYF
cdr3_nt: TGTGCCAGCAGCCAAGTACCGGGACAGGGGTGGTACTTC

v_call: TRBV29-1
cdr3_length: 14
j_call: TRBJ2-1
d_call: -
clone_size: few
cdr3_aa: CSVVVGSSYNEQFF
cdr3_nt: TGCAGCGTTGTGGTGGGGAGCTCCTACAATGAGCAGTTCTTC

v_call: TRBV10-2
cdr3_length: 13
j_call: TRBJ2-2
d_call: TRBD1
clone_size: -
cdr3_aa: CATDTGDTGELFF
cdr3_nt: TGCGCCACAGATACAGGGGACACCGGGGAGCTGTTTTTT

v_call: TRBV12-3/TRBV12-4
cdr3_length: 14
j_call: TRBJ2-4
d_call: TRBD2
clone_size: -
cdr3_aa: CASSSSGGRNIQYF
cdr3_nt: TGTGCCAGCAGTTCATCGGGAGGACGAAACATTCAGTACTTC

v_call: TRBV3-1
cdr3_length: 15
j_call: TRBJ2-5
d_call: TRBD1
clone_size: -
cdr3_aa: CASSQDQVLDRLKYF
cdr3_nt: TGTGCCAGCAGCCAAGATCAAGTTTTGGACAGGCTAAAGTACTTC

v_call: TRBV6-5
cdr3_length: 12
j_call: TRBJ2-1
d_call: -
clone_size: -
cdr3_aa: CASGSGAGEQFF
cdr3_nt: TGTGCCAGCGGCTCCGGTGCCGGTGAGCAGTTCTTC

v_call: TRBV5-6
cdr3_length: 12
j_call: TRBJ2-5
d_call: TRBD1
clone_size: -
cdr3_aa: CASSFRDSEQYF
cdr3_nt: TGTGCCAGCAGCTTCCGGGACAGTGAGCAGTACTTC

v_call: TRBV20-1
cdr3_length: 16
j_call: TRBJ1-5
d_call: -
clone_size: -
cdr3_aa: CSARVGTAFGNQPQHF
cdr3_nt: TGCAGTGCTAGAGTAGGGACCGCCTTCGGCAATCAGCCCCAGCATTTT

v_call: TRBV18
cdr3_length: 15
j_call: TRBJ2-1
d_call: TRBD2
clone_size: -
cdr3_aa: CASSDGLAGGNEQFF
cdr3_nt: TGTGCCAGCTCCGACGGACTAGCGGGTGGGAATGAGCAGTTCTTC

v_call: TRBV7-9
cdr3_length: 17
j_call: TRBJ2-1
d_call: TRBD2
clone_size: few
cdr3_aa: CASSLEFSSGRVNEQFF
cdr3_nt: TGTGCCAGCAGCTTAGAATTCTCTAGCGGGAGAGTGAATGAGCAGTTCTTC

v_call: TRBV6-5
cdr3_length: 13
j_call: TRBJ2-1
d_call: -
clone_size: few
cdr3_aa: CASSYPGIKEQFF
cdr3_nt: TGTGCCAGCAGTTATCCGGGGATTAAAGAGCAGTTCTTC

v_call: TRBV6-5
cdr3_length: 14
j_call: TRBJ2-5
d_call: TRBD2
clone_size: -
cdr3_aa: CASRTSGMRETQYF
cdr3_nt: TGTGCCAGCCGGACTAGCGGGATGCGAGAGACCCAGTACTTC

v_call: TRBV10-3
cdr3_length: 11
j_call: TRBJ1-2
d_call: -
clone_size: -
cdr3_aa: CAISGWDGYTF
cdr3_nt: TGTGCCATCAGTGGATGGGATGGCTACACCTTC

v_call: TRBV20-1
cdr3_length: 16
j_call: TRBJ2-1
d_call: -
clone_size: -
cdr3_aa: CSARDPGAPTAGEQFF
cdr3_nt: TGCAGTGCTAGAGATCCGGGGGCTCCTACCGCAGGAGAGCAGTTCTTC

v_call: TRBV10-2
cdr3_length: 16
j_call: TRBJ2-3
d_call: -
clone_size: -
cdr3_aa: CASRAWTLGDTDTQYF
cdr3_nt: TGCGCCAGCAGGGCCTGGACACTAGGAGATACAGATACGCAGTATTTT

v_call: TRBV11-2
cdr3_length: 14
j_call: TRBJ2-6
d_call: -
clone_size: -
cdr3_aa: CASTKGLLTNVLTF
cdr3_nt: TGTGCCAGCACCAAGGGTCTTCTGACCAACGTCCTGACTTTC

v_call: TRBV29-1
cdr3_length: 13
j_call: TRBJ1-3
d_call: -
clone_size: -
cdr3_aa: CSVIKGAGNTIYF
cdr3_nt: TGCAGCGTTATAAAGGGAGCAGGAAACACCATATATTTT

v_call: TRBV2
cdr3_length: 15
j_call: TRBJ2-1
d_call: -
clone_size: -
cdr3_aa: CASRNRDWGHNEQFF
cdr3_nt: TGTGCCAGCAGGAACCGGGACTGGGGCCACAATGAGCAGTTCTTC

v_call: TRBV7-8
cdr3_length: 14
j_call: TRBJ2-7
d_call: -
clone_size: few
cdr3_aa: CASSYPQDSYEQYF
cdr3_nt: TGTGCCAGCAGCTACCCCCAGGATTCCTACGAGCAGTACTTC

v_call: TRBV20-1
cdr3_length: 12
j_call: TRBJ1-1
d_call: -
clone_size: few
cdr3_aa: CSAEARYTEAFF
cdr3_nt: TGCAGTGCCGAGGCGAGGTACACTGAAGCTTTCTTT

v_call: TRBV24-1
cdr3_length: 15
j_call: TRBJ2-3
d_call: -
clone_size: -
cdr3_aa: CATSDWGPGADTQYF
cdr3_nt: TGTGCCACCAGTGATTGGGGCCCAGGTGCAGATACGCAGTATTTT

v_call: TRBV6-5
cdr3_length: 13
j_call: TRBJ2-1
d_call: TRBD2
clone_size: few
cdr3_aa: CASSSGVGNEQFF
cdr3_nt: TGTGCCAGCTCCAGCGGGGTTGGGAATGAGCAGTTCTTC

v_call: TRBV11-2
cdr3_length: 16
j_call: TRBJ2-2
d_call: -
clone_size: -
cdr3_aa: CASSLGSRLRSGELFF
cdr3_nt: TGTGCCAGCAGCTTAGGATCCCGCCTCAGGTCCGGGGAGCTGTTTTTT

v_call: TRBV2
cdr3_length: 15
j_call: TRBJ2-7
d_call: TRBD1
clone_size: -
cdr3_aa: CASVADRGISYEQYF
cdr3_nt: TGTGCCAGCGTTGCCGACAGGGGAATATCCTACGAGCAGTACTTC

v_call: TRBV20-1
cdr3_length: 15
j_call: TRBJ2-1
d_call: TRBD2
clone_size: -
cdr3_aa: CSARAPGLPYNEQFF
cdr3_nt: TGCAGTGCTAGAGCCCCGGGACTACCCTACAATGAGCAGTTCTTC

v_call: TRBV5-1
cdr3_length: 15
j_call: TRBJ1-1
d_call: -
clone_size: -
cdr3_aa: CASSLLPEMNTEAFF
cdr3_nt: TGCGCCAGCAGCTTGTTGCCGGAGATGAACACTGAAGCTTTCTTT

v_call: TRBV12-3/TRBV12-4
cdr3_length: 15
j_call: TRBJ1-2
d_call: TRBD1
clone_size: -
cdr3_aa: CASSLGTGINYGYTF
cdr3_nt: TGTGCCAGCAGTTTAGGGACAGGAATTAACTATGGCTACACCTTC

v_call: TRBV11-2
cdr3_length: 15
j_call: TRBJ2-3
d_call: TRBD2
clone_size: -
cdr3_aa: CASSEAFRGRNTQYF
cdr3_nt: TGTGCCAGCAGTGAAGCGTTCCGCGGGAGAAATACGCAGTATTTT

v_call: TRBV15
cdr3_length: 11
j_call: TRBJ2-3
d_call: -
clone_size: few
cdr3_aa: CATDSTDTQYF
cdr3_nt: TGTGCCACCGATAGCACAGATACGCAGTATTTT

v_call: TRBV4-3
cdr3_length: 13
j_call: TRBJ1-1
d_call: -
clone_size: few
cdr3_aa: CASSQVIGPEAFF
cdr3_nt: TGCGCCAGCAGCCAAGTTATAGGGCCTGAAGCTTTCTTT

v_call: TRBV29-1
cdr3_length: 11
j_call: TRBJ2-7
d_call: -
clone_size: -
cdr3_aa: CSVGPGDEQYF
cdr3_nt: TGCAGCGTAGGTCCCGGGGACGAGCAGTACTTC

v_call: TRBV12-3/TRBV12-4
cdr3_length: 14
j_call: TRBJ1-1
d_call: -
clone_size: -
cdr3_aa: CASSPVLKNTEAFF
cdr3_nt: TGTGCCAGCAGCCCCGTTCTAAAGAACACTGAAGCTTTCTTT

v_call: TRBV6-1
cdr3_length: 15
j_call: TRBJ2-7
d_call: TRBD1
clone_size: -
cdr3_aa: CASSEEDRGAYEQYF
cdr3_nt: TGTGCCAGCAGTGAGGAGGACAGGGGGGCCTACGAGCAGTACTTC

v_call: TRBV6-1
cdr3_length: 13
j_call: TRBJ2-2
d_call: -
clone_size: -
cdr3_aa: CASRHSNTGELFF
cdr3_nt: TGTGCCAGCCGACACTCGAACACCGGGGAGCTGTTTTTT

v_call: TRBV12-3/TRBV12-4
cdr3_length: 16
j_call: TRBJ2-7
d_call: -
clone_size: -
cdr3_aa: CASSLNLLASAYEQYF
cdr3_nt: TGTGCCAGCAGTTTAAACTTACTAGCTAGCGCCTACGAGCAGTACTTC

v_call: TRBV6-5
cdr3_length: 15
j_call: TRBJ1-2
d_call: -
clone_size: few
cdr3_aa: CASSYLVQGGYGYTF
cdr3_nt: TGTGCCAGCAGTTACTTGGTTCAGGGTGGCTATGGCTACACCTTC

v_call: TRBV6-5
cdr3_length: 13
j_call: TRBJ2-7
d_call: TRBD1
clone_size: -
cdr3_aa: CASRQGAMNEQYF
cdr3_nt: TGTGCCAGCAGACAGGGGGCTATGAACGAGCAGTACTTC

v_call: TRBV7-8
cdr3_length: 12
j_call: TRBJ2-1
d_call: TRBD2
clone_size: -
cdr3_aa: CASSPSGLGQFF
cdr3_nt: TGTGCCAGCAGCCCCTCGGGACTAGGACAGTTCTTC

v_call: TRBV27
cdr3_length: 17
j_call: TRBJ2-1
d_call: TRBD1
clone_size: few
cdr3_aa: CASSPTGGADPYNEQFF
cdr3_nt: TGTGCCAGCAGTCCGACAGGGGGCGCGGATCCGTACAATGAGCAGTTCTTC

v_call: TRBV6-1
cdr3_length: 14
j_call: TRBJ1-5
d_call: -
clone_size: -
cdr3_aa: CASQRLYSNQPQHF
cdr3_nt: TGTGCCAGTCAGAGGCTATATAGCAATCAGCCCCAGCATTTT

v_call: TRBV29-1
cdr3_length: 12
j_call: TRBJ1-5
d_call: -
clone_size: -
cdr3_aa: CSVGQQNQPQHF
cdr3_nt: TGCAGCGTTGGACAGCAAAATCAGCCCCAGCATTTT

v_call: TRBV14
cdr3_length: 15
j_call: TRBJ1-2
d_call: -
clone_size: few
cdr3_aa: CASSQDFLDHYGYTF
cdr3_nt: TGTGCCAGCAGCCAAGATTTCCTTGACCACTATGGCTACACCTTC

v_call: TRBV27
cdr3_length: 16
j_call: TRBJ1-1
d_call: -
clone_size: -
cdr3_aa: CASSTTTYTGKTEAFF
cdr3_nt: TGTGCCAGCAGTACCACGACCTATACAGGGAAAACTGAAGCTTTCTTT

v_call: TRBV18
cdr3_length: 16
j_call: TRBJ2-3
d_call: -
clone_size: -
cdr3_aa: CASSPMGRDSTDTQYF
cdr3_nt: TGTGCCAGCTCACCGATGGGTAGGGATAGCACAGATACGCAGTATTTT

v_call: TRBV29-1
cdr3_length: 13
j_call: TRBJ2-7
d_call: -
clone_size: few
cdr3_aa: CSVEWGEVREQYF
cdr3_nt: TGCAGCGTTGAATGGGGGGAGGTTAGGGAGCAGTACTTC

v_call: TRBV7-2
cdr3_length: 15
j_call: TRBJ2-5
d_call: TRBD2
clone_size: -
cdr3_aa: CASSLTSGGIETQYF
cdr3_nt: TGTGCCAGCAGCTTGACTAGCGGGGGGATAGAGACCCAGTACTTC

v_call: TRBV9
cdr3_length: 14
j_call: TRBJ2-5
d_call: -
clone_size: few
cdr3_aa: CASSVGTETETQYF
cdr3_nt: TGTGCCAGCAGCGTAGGGACAGAAACGGAGACCCAGTACTTC

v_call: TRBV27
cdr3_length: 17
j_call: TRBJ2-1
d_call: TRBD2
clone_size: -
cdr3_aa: CASSFRHGLAGTNEQFF
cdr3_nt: TGTGCCAGCAGTTTTCGCCATGGTCTAGCGGGGACCAATGAGCAGTTCTTC

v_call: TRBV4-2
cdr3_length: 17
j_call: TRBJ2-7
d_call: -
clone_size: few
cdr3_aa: CASSQDRGTTISYEQYF
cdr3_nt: TGTGCCAGCAGCCAAGATAGAGGGACAACCATTTCCTACGAGCAGTACTTC

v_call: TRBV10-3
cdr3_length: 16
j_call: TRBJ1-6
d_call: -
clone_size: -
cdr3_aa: CAIMVTPPEGDSPLHF
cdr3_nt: TGTGCCATCATGGTCACTCCGCCCGAGGGTGATTCACCCCTCCACTTT

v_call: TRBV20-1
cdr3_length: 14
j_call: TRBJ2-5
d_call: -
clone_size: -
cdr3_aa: CSALGGANYNEQYF
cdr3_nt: TGCAGTGCCCTAGGGGGGGCGAACTACAATGAGCAGTACTTC

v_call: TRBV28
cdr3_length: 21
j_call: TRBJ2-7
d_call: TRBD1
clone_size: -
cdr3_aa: CASSSILRDRRLGHFSYEQYF
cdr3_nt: TGTGCCAGCAGTTCCATCCTCCGGGACAGACGGCTGGGGCATTTTTCCTACGAGCAGTACTTC

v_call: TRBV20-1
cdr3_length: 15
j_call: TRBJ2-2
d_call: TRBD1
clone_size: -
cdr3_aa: CSARYRDRLAGELFF
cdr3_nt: TGCAGTGCCCGTTACCGGGACAGGTTGGCCGGGGAGCTGTTTTTT

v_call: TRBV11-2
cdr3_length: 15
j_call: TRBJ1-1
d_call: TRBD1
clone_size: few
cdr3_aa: CASSPGQGRNTEAFF
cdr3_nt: TGTGCCAGCAGCCCCGGACAGGGGCGGAACACTGAAGCTTTCTTT

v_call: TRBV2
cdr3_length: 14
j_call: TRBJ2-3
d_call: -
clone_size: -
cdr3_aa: CASSDIQPTDTQYF
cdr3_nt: TGTGCCAGCAGTGACATACAGCCCACAGATACGCAGTATTTT

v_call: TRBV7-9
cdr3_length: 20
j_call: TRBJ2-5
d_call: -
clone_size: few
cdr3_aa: CASSSPRDSISPLTQETQYF
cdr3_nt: TGTGCCAGCAGCTCCCCGAGGGACTCTATATCCCCCCTGACTCAAGAGACCCAGTACTTC

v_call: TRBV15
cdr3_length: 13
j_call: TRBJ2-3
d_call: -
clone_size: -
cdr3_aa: CATSRNQGDTQYF
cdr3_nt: TGTGCCACCAGCAGAAATCAAGGGGATACGCAGTATTTT

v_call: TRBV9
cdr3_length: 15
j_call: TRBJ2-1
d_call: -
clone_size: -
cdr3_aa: CAFYPPGDGHNEQFF
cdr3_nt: TGTGCCTTCTATCCCCCAGGGGATGGGCACAATGAGCAGTTCTTC